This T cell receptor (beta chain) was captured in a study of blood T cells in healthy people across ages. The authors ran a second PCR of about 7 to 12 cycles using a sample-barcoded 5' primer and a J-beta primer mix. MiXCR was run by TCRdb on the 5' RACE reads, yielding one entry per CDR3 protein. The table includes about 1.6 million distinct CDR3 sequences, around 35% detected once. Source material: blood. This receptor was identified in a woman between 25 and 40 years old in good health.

CDR3 residues: CASSFSGLGSTQYF. CDR3 nucleotides: TGTGCCAGCAGCTTCTCGGGACTAGGGTCGACCCAGTACTTC. The chain is built from TRBV7-9 and TRBJ2-7, with TRBD2 identical over 8 bases. TRBJ2-5 matches the DNA end more closely, so the J call is doubtful. The CDR3 spans 14 residues. Germline lookup yields CDR1 SEHNR and CDR2 FQNEAQ (reference sequence).